This is a list of T cell receptor beta chains from one sample in a study of beta chain features in type 1 diabetes. The assay was immunoSEQ multiplex PCR, and TCRdb's table has in-frame clones only and misses some. The data contain 200,000 to 300,000 clones, about a fifth of them singletons. Sequenced: naive CD4+ T cells from blood. The source is a woman in her forties with type 1 diabetes. Both conserved end residues are part of each CDR3. Fields, in order: D gene, clone size, J gene, V gene, CDR3 DNA, CDR3 protein. The D gene is left open where the match is weak. A clone size is listed for some rows: how often the clone was seen (once, few, many), or a class if it is expanded.

d_call: TRBD1; clone_size: NA; j_call: TRBJ1-4; v_call: TRBV7-2; cdr3_nt: TGTGCCAGCAGCCGAACCGGGACAGGGATTAATGAAAAACTGTTTTTT; cdr3_aa: CASSRTGTGINEKLFF
d_call: NA; clone_size: few; j_call: TRBJ2-7; v_call: TRBV9; cdr3_nt: TGTGCCAGCAGCGTAGTTAGCGAGTCCTACGAGCAGTACTTC; cdr3_aa: CASSVVSESYEQYF
d_call: NA; clone_size: NA; j_call: TRBJ1-4; v_call: TRBV9; cdr3_nt: TGTGCCAGCAGCGCCCCCGATAAGGGGATGTTTTTT; cdr3_aa: CASSAPDKGMFF
d_call: TRBD1; clone_size: NA; j_call: TRBJ1-1; v_call: TRBV10-3; cdr3_nt: TGTGCCATCAGTGGGACAGGGGAGACTGAAGCTTTCTTT; cdr3_aa: CAISGTGETEAFF
d_call: TRBD2; clone_size: NA; j_call: TRBJ2-7; v_call: TRBV28; cdr3_nt: TGTGCCAGCAGTCTTCGGACTAGCGGGAGGTACGAGCAGTACTTC; cdr3_aa: CASSLRTSGRYEQYF
d_call: TRBD1; clone_size: few; j_call: TRBJ2-7; v_call: TRBV5-1; cdr3_nt: TGCGCCAGCAGCTTGGGGACAGGGATGTTCGAGCAGTACTTC; cdr3_aa: CASSLGTGMFEQYF
d_call: NA; clone_size: NA; j_call: TRBJ1-5; v_call: TRBV4-2; cdr3_nt: TGTGCCAGCAGCCAACTCATAGGCAATCAGCCCCAGCATTTT; cdr3_aa: CASSQLIGNQPQHF
d_call: NA; clone_size: NA; j_call: TRBJ1-5; v_call: TRBV7-9; cdr3_nt: TGTGCCAGCAGCTTAGAAGCAGGGTCTAGGAATCAGCCCCAGCATTTT; cdr3_aa: CASSLEAGSRNQPQHF
d_call: NA; clone_size: few; j_call: TRBJ1-1; v_call: TRBV18; cdr3_nt: TGTGCCAGCTCACAAAACGCGGGGACTGAAGCTTTCTTT; cdr3_aa: CASSQNAGTEAFF
d_call: NA; clone_size: few; j_call: TRBJ2-7; v_call: TRBV18; cdr3_nt: TGTGCCAGCTCACCAAAACAGGGTGGTGGCGAGCAGTACTTC; cdr3_aa: CASSPKQGGGEQYF
d_call: NA; clone_size: few; j_call: TRBJ1-2; v_call: TRBV29-1; cdr3_nt: TGCAGCGTTGGGACATCTTCCTATGGCTACACCTTC; cdr3_aa: CSVGTSSYGYTF
d_call: NA; clone_size: few; j_call: TRBJ2-1; v_call: TRBV7-2; cdr3_nt: TGTGCCAGCAACCCGGACACCCATGAGCAGTTCTTC; cdr3_aa: CASNPDTHEQFF
d_call: TRBD2; clone_size: few; j_call: TRBJ2-2; v_call: TRBV9; cdr3_nt: TGTGCCAGCAGCTCACAAAACAGCGGGACTAACACCGGGGAGCTGTTTTTT; cdr3_aa: CASSSQNSGTNTGELFF
d_call: NA; clone_size: NA; j_call: TRBJ1-5; v_call: TRBV4-1; cdr3_nt: TGCGCCAGCAGCCTGGGGGCGAGTGGAAATCAGCCCCAGCATTTT; cdr3_aa: CASSLGASGNQPQHF
d_call: TRBD1; clone_size: few; j_call: TRBJ2-3; v_call: TRBV7-3; cdr3_nt: TGTGCCAGCAGCACAGGGGTCGCAGATACGCAGTATTTT; cdr3_aa: CASSTGVADTQYF
d_call: TRBD2; clone_size: NA; j_call: TRBJ2-1; v_call: TRBV5-1; cdr3_nt: TGCGCCAGCAGCTTGGGGACTAGCGGGAGAGGGTATGAGCAGTTCTTC; cdr3_aa: CASSLGTSGRGYEQFF
d_call: NA; clone_size: few; j_call: TRBJ2-5; v_call: TRBV9; cdr3_nt: TGTGCCAGCAGCCCCCCCCGGGAAGAGACCCAGTACTTC; cdr3_aa: CASSPPREETQYF
d_call: NA; clone_size: few; j_call: TRBJ2-2; v_call: TRBV5-6; cdr3_nt: TGTGCCAGCAGCTTGAGGGGATTTGCCACCGGGGAGCTGTTTTTT; cdr3_aa: CASSLRGFATGELFF
d_call: NA; clone_size: NA; j_call: TRBJ1-1; v_call: TRBV5-1; cdr3_nt: TGCGCCAGCAGCTCTACCCCGGACACTGAAGCTTTCTTT; cdr3_aa: CASSSTPDTEAFF
d_call: NA; clone_size: few; j_call: TRBJ1-5; v_call: TRBV18; cdr3_nt: TGTGCCAGCTGGACCGGGGGGGACGGGCAGCCCCAGCATTTT; cdr3_aa: CASWTGGDGQPQHF
d_call: NA; clone_size: few; j_call: TRBJ2-5; v_call: TRBV7-9; cdr3_nt: TGTGCCAGCAGCTTATGGGTCAAGCGGCAAGAGACCCAGTACTTC; cdr3_aa: CASSLWVKRQETQYF
d_call: TRBD1; clone_size: NA; j_call: TRBJ1-5; v_call: TRBV4-2; cdr3_nt: TGTGCCAGCAGCCAAGATCGAGGGGGCCATCAGCCCCAGCATTTT; cdr3_aa: CASSQDRGGHQPQHF
d_call: TRBD1; clone_size: few; j_call: TRBJ2-5; v_call: TRBV10-3; cdr3_nt: TGTGCCATCAGTGAGTGGGGACAGCAAGAGACCCAGTACTTC; cdr3_aa: CAISEWGQQETQYF
d_call: TRBD2; clone_size: few; j_call: TRBJ2-1; v_call: TRBV10-3; cdr3_nt: TGTGCCATCAGTGAGTGGGGACTAGGGGGAAATGAGCAGTTCTTC; cdr3_aa: CAISEWGLGGNEQFF
d_call: NA; clone_size: few; j_call: TRBJ2-2; v_call: TRBV25-1; cdr3_nt: TGTGCCAGCAGTGAATTCTCCGGGGAGCTGTTTTTT; cdr3_aa: CASSEFSGELFF
d_call: NA; clone_size: NA; j_call: TRBJ1-6; v_call: TRBV9; cdr3_nt: TGTGCCAGCAGCATAAACAGGGAGAAAGATTCACCCCTCCACTTT; cdr3_aa: CASSINREKDSPLHF
d_call: NA; clone_size: NA; j_call: TRBJ2-7; v_call: TRBV2; cdr3_nt: TGTGCCAGCAGTGACTTCGCTAGCGCGTCCTACGAGCAGTACTTC; cdr3_aa: CASSDFASASYEQYF
d_call: NA; clone_size: few; j_call: TRBJ1-2; v_call: TRBV28; cdr3_nt: TGTGCCAGCAGTTTATTGGAGCCCTATGGCTACACCTTC; cdr3_aa: CASSLLEPYGYTF
d_call: TRBD2; clone_size: few; j_call: TRBJ2-2; v_call: TRBV4-1; cdr3_nt: TGCGCCAGCAGCTTCCCAAAGCAAGCGGGGGGCAACACCGGGGAGCTGTTTTTT; cdr3_aa: CASSFPKQAGGNTGELFF
d_call: TRBD2; clone_size: NA; j_call: TRBJ2-7; v_call: TRBV7-9; cdr3_nt: TGTGCCAGCAGCTTTGGGACTAGCGGCGCTGGGGAGCAGTACTTC; cdr3_aa: CASSFGTSGAGEQYF
d_call: NA; clone_size: few; j_call: TRBJ1-1; v_call: TRBV19; cdr3_nt: TGTGCCAGTAGTATTGTGGGCCGGAACACTGAAGCTTTCTTT; cdr3_aa: CASSIVGRNTEAFF
d_call: NA; clone_size: few; j_call: TRBJ2-6; v_call: TRBV4-3; cdr3_nt: TGCGCCAGCAGCCAAGACCGTGGACAGTTGGTATCTGGGGCCAACGTCCTGACTTTC; cdr3_aa: CASSQDRGQLVSGANVLTF
d_call: NA; clone_size: few; j_call: TRBJ2-7; v_call: TRBV7-9; cdr3_nt: TGTGCCAGCAGCTTAGAGGGAGAAATCCCCTACGAGCAGTACTTC; cdr3_aa: CASSLEGEIPYEQYF
d_call: NA; clone_size: few; j_call: TRBJ2-1; v_call: TRBV4-3; cdr3_nt: TGCGCCAGCAGCCAAGACAGACTAGAAGGGTTCAATGAGCAGTTCTTC; cdr3_aa: CASSQDRLEGFNEQFF
d_call: NA; clone_size: NA; j_call: TRBJ2-7; v_call: TRBV12-1; cdr3_nt: TGTGCCAGCAGCCGGACAGGGGACGAGCAGTACTTC; cdr3_aa: CASSRTGDEQYF
d_call: TRBD2; clone_size: NA; j_call: TRBJ2-3; v_call: TRBV5-4; cdr3_nt: TGTGCCAGCAGCTTGGTCGGCGGGAGGTCAGATACGCAGTATTTT; cdr3_aa: CASSLVGGRSDTQYF
d_call: NA; clone_size: NA; j_call: TRBJ2-7; v_call: TRBV23-1; cdr3_nt: TGCGCCAGCAGTCAACCCCTTTGTGAAGAGGTGGGGCACTACGAGCAGTACTTC; cdr3_aa: CASSQPLCEEVGHYEQYF
d_call: TRBD1; clone_size: NA; j_call: TRBJ1-4; v_call: TRBV25-1; cdr3_nt: TGTGCCAGCAGTGAAAGGACAGGGATCGGTGAAAAACTGTTTTTT; cdr3_aa: CASSERTGIGEKLFF
d_call: TRBD2; clone_size: NA; j_call: TRBJ2-3; v_call: TRBV29-1; cdr3_nt: TGCAGCGTTGGGAGCGGGAGCGCAGATACGCAGTATTTT; cdr3_aa: CSVGSGSADTQYF
d_call: NA; clone_size: NA; j_call: TRBJ2-7; v_call: TRBV29-1; cdr3_nt: TGCAGCGTTGAAGGGGGGTATGGAGGGAAATCCTACGAGCAGTACTTC; cdr3_aa: CSVEGGYGGKSYEQYF
d_call: NA; clone_size: NA; j_call: TRBJ2-1; v_call: TRBV5-1; cdr3_nt: TGCGCCAGCGAGACACATAACAATGAGCAGTTCTTC; cdr3_aa: CASETHNNEQFF
d_call: NA; clone_size: NA; j_call: TRBJ1-6; v_call: TRBV5-4; cdr3_nt: TGTGCCAGCAGCTTGGCCCCGAGCTCCTATAATTCACCCCTCCACTTT; cdr3_aa: CASSLAPSSYNSPLHF
d_call: TRBD1; clone_size: NA; j_call: TRBJ1-6; v_call: TRBV2; cdr3_nt: TGTGCCAGCAGTACCGGGACAGGGGACTCACCCCTCCACTTT; cdr3_aa: CASSTGTGDSPLHF
d_call: NA; clone_size: few; j_call: TRBJ1-5; v_call: TRBV19; cdr3_nt: TGTGCCAGTATGGGAGGGACCTACAATCAGCCCCAGCATTTT; cdr3_aa: CASMGGTYNQPQHF
d_call: NA; clone_size: few; j_call: TRBJ1-2; v_call: TRBV6-5; cdr3_nt: TGTGCCAGCAGTTTCGAGGGCGGCGGAGGCTACACCTTC; cdr3_aa: CASSFEGGGGYTF
d_call: NA; clone_size: few; j_call: TRBJ2-3; v_call: TRBV27; cdr3_nt: TGTGCCAGCAGCGACTTGAGGAGGGTTCGCACAGATACGCAGTATTTT; cdr3_aa: CASSDLRRVRTDTQYF